Shown below are 19 T cell receptor beta chains from a single sample sequenced in a study of cytotoxic CD8 clonotypes in ibrutinib-treated CLL. Produced via immunoSEQ multiplex PCR; TCRdb's table is partial and in-frame only. The sample includes around 140,000 clones, about 76% of them seen just once. Here the sequenced sample was PBMCs, taken after 24 months of ibrutinib treatment. These receptor sequences come from a human donor with chronic lymphocytic leukemia.

The CDR3 loop reads CASSYLPGQGDTEAFF. The CDR3, as DNA: TGTGCCAGCAGTTACCTTCCGGGACAGGGGGACACTGAAGCTTTCTTT. The chain uses TRBV6-5 and TRBJ1-1, with 11 bases fitting TRBD1. The CDR3 has 16 amino acids. Germline CDR1 is MNHEY and CDR2 is SVGAGI. Trimming removed 2 bases from V and 3 bases from J; junction bases left unmatched: 5.

J is TRBJ1-4 and V is TRBV28; 7 nucleotides agree with TRBD1. This CDR3 is 14 amino acids long. Losses at the gene ends were 6 bases for V and 10 bases for J; bases not matched to a gene: 11. From germline, CDR1 is MDHEN and CDR2 SYDVKM. The CDR3 region has the DNA TGTGCCAGCAGCGCGGACAGTCCAGGGGGAAAACTGTTTTTT. Translating gives CASSADSPGGKLFF.

This clone was recorded only once. The rearrangement joins TRBV30 to TRBJ2-3; D is possibly TRBD1 or TRBD2 (5 bases each). The V and J ends lost 5 bases and 0 bases respectively, with 9 bases between them. CDR1 is GTSNPN and CDR2 is SVGIG in the germline V gene (reference sequence). This CDR3 has 13 amino acids. CDR3 protein: CAWEGRSTDTQYF. The DNA for the CDR3 is TGTGCCTGGGAGGGGCGGAGCACAGATACGCAGTATTTT.

The J gene is TRBJ2-5, the V gene TRBV5-1; the match to TRBD1 covers 9 bases. J gave up 5 bases and V 4 bases, and 9 bases lay outside the gene matches. This CDR3 contains 15 residues. Germline V gene sequence: CDR1 SGHRS, CDR2 YFSETQ. The CDR3 is CASSPGTGTPETQYF. The CDR3 DNA sequence: TGCGCCAGCAGCCCCGGGACAGGGACCCCGGAGACCCAGTACTTC. Filled out from reference TRBV5-1 and TRBJ2-5, the complete variable domain reads KAGVTQTPRYLIKTRGQQVTLSCSPISGHRSVSWYQQTPGQGLQFLFEYFSETQRNKGNFPGRFSGRQFSNSRSEMNVSTLELGDSALYLCASSPGTGTPETQYFGPGTRLLVL.

The chain couples TRBV6-5 to TRBJ2-7, with D maybe TRBD1 (5 bases). Trimming shortened V by 6 bases and J by 4 bases, and 19 bases separated the two germline ends. The CDR3 length is 15 residues. The germline CDR1 and CDR2 sequences are MNHEY and SVGAGI. This CDR3 is CASSLTGGVEYEQYF. The DNA for the CDR3 is TGTGCCAGCAGCCTCACAGGTGGGGTTGAGTACGAGCAGTACTTC.

The chain joins TRBV21-1 to TRBJ1-1; the table's D call TRBD1 went unverified against the DNA. TRBV21-1 has pseudogene status. The CDR3 has 14 amino acids. For the CDR3, the DNA is TGTGCCAGCAGCAGGGGCCTCCCTCACACTGAAGCTTTCTTT. Amino acid sequence: CASSRGLPHTEAFF.

This chain connects TRBV19 to TRBJ2-7, with 7 bases that match TRBD1. V gave up 4 bases and J gave up 5 bases; unmatched junction bases: 5. The germline V gene encodes CDR1 LNHDA and CDR2 SQIVND (reference sequence). This CDR3 comprises 13 residues. The CDR3 loop reads CASSTKGANEQYF. DNA of the CDR3: TGTGCCAGTAGTACTAAGGGGGCCAACGAGCAGTACTTC.

The J gene is TRBJ2-7, the V gene TRBV11-2, with D perhaps being TRBD1 or TRBD2 (5 bases each). This CDR3 is built from 14 residues. Per the germline V gene, CDR1 is SGHAT and CDR2 is FQNNGV. The V end was cut by 5 bases, the J end by 1 base, with 12 bases between. In DNA, the CDR3 is TGTGCCAGCAGCAACCGGGACGGGTCCTACGAGCAGTACTTC. This encodes CASSNRDGSYEQYF. Looking up the rest from reference TRBV11-2 and TRBJ2-7 gives the full variable domain: EAGVAQSPRYKIIEKRQSVAFWCNPISGHATLYWYQQILGQGPKLLIQFQNNGVVDDSQLPKDRFSAERLKGVDSTLKIQPAKLEDSAVYLCASSNRDGSYEQYFGPGTRLTVT.

Here the CDR3 reads CASSEGLAGGNEQFF. DNA of the CDR3: TGTGCCAGCAGTGAGGGACTAGCGGGGGGCAATGAGCAGTTCTTC. This sequence joins TRBV6-4 and TRBJ2-1; 15 bases align to TRBD2. The CDR3 has 15 amino acids. Germline V CDR1 and CDR2: MRHNA, SNTAGT. With V trimmed by 3 bases and J by 6 bases, 0 bases remained unmatched.

The rearrangement links TRBV4-3 to TRBJ2-3; D gene uncertain. There are 13 residues in the CDR3. Trimming stripped 0 bases from V and 4 bases from J, with 5 bases between. Germline loops: CDR1 LGHNA, CDR2 YSLEER. CDR3 sequence (DNA): TGCGCCAGCAGCCAAGATGGGGCAGATACGCAGTATTTT. It encodes CASSQDGADTQYF.

The J gene is TRBJ2-1, the V gene TRBV5-1, with a possible D match to TRBD1 (5 bases). Germline CDR1 SGHRS, CDR2 YFSETQ. V shed 4 bases and J shed 1 base, with 9 bases lying between them. The CDR3 is 14 amino acids. CDR3 sequence: CASSPDSSYNEQFF. CDR3 nucleotides: TGCGCCAGCAGCCCCGACAGTTCCTACAATGAGCAGTTCTTC.

The gene calls are TRBV28 and TRBJ1-3; D ambiguous. V dropped 5 bases and J dropped 2 bases, with 7 bases sitting between them. Germline CDR1 and CDR2: MDHEN and SYDVKM. The CDR3 is made up of 13 amino acids. The CDR3 protein is CASSPYPGNTIYF. Written as DNA, the CDR3 is TGTGCCAGCAGTCCATATCCTGGAAACACCATATATTTT.

The J gene is TRBJ2-7, the V gene TRBV6-6; D may be TRBD2 (6 bases). CDR3 length: 13 amino acids. Trimming took off 5 bases at V and 3 bases at J, with 11 bases between the two ends. Per germline, CDR1 MNHNY and CDR2 SVGAGI (reference sequence). The CDR3 protein is CASSPPGGYEQYF. The CDR3 nucleotides read TGTGCCAGCAGTCCCCCCGGGGGCTACGAGCAGTACTTC.

The table lists this clone with a count of one. The chain combines TRBV28 with TRBJ2-6; D unresolved. The CDR3 has 18 amino acids. Germline lookup yields CDR1 MDHEN and CDR2 SYDVKM. Trimming stripped 6 bases from V and 1 base from J, with 19 bases between. CDR3 in amino acids: CASSTDQDDLSGANVLTF. The CDR3, as DNA: TGTGCCAGCAGCACCGACCAAGACGACCTTTCTGGGGCCAACGTCCTGACTTTC.

The chain links TRBV25-1 to TRBJ2-3, with D perhaps assigned TRBD1 or TRBD2 (5 bases each). Germline CDR1 MGHDK, CDR2 SYGVNS. The CDR3 is made up of 14 amino acids. V lost 2 bases to trimming and J lost 10 bases, with 16 bases between them. CDR3 coding DNA: TGTGCCAGCAGTGAACTTGGGGGACCGGAGGCGCAGTATTTT. This encodes CASSELGGPEAQYF.

The chain's CDR3 is CASSSSPWGEQYF. The CDR3 nucleotides read TGTGCCAGCAGCTCCAGCCCCTGGGGGGAGCAGTACTTC. This chain connects TRBV7-9 to TRBJ2-7; D is perhaps TRBD1 or TRBD2 (5 bases each). The CDR3 sequence is 13 residues long. CDR1 and CDR2 from the germline V gene are SEHNR and FQNEAQ (reference sequence). Trimming removed 4 bases at V and 7 bases at J, with 14 bases between.

The chain links TRBV13 to TRBJ2-3; D is unclear. The ends were cut back, 4 bases at V and 5 bases at J, with 13 bases in the middle. CDR3 length equals 14 residues. Germline V gene data show CDR1 as PRHDT and CDR2 as FYEKMQ (reference sequence). CDR3 protein: CASSSRTRRDTQYF. In DNA form, the CDR3 reads TGTGCCAGCAGCTCGCGGACCCGGCGAGATACGCAGTATTTT. The full variable domain, its missing parts supplied by reference TRBV13 and TRBJ2-3, is AAGVIQSPRHLIKEKRETATLKCYPIPRHDTVYWYQQGPGQDPQFLISFYEKMQSDKGSIPDRFSAQQFSDYHSELNMSSLELGDSALYFCASSSRTRRDTQYFGPGTRLTVL.

This clone turned up a few times. The chain carries TRBV18 and TRBJ1-1; 8 bases align to TRBD1. The CDR3 contains 13 residues. The J segment lost 6 bases and the V segment lost 5 bases, leaving 5 bases of the junction unmatched. CDR1 KGHSH and CDR2 LQKENI come from the germline V gene. CDR3 DNA: TGTGCCAGCTCATGGACAGGGAATGCTGAAGCTTTCTTT. It specifies CASSWTGNAEAFF.

The rearrangement links TRBV7-9 to TRBJ2-7; no definite D call. The germline V and J ends were trimmed by 8 bases and 6 bases, with 14 bases remaining between them. From germline, CDR1 is SEHNR and CDR2 FQNEAQ (reference sequence). The CDR3 is 12 residues long. The CDR3 nucleotides read TGTGCCAGCGCATTTGGGGTCTCCGAGCAGTACTTC. Amino acids: CASAFGVSEQYF. The whole variable domain, remainder taken from reference TRBV7-9 and TRBJ2-7, is DTGVSQNPRHKITKRGQNVTFRCDPISEHNRLYWYRQTLGQGPEFLTYFQNEAQLEKSRLLSDRFSAERPKGSFSTLEIQRTEQGDSAMYLCASAFGVSEQYFGPGTRLTVT.